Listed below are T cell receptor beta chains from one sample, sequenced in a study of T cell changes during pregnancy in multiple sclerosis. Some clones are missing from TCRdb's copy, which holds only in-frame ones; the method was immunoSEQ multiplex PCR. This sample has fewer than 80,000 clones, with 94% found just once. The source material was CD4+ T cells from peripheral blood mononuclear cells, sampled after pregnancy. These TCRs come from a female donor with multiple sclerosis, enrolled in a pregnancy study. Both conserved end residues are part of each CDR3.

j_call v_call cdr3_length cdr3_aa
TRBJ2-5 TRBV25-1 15 CASSAQGFSGETQYF
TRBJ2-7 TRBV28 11 CASRAPYEQYF
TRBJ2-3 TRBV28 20 CASSFPSYGTSGRSTDTQYF
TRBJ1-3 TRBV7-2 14 CASTPSPSGNTIYF
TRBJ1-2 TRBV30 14 CAWRPLGGNYGYTF
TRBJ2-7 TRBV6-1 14 CASADRARTYEQYF
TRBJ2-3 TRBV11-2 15 CASSLTSGRGDTQYF
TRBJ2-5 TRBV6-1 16 CASSEAIGRGRETQYF
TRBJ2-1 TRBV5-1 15 CASSLGDTTYNEQFF
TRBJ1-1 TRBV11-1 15 CASSAVRPEGTEAFF
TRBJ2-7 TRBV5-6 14 CASSYGLAGNEQYF
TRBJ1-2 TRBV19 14 CASSIGGLDYGYTF
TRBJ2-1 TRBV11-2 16 CASSFRLAGGYNEQFF
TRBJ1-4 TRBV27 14 CARPPALDNEKLFF
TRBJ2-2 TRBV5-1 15 CASSLPSGTAGELFF
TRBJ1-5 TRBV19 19 CASRDQPGTQQYSNQPQHF
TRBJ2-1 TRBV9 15 CASSVRGGGVDEQFF
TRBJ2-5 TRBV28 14 CASMGTAGLETQYF
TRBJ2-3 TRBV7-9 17 CASSLGTGEPRADTQYF
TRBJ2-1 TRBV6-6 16 CASSLTSGRARNEQFF
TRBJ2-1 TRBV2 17 CASSEMLGQGRYNEQFF
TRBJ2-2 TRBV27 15 CASSTGRTNTGELFF
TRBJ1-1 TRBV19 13 CASSITVNTEAFF
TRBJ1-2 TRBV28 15 CASSQLQGDSYGYTF
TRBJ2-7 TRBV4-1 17 CASSQPSGRASGDEQYF
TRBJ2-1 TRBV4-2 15 CASSLPGSSYNEQFF
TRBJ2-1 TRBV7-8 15 CASSLGAGEYNEQFF
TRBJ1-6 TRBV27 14 CASRPGQGYSPLHF
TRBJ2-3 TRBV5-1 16 CASTVRGFESTDTQYF
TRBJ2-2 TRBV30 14 CAWSVAWNTGELFF
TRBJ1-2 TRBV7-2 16 CASSLALGQRGDGYTF
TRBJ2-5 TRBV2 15 CASSETSGVQETQYF
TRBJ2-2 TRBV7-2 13 CASQGLGSGELFF
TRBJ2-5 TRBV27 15 CASSLPTSAKETQYF
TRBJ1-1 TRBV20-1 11 CSATLYPEAFF
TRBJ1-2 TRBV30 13 CAWSDRVVYGYTF
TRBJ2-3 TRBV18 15 CASSPRQGGTDTQYF
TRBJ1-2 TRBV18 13 CASSPAGLGGYTF
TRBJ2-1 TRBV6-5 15 CASSYLRTSGDEQFF
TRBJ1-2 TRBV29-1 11 CSVLSGGAYTF
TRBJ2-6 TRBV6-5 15 CASRDRVFGANVLTF
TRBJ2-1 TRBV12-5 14 CASGLGLDPSVVFF
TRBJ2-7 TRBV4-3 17 CASSQVTGTGGRNEQYF
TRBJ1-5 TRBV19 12 CATRQGYQPQHF
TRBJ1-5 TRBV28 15 CASSSRTGGYQPQHF
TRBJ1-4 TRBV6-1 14 CASSEGTASEKLFF
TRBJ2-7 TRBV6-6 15 CASSYSRGGSYEQYF
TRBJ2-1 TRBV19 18 CASSYSPLAGALYNEQFF
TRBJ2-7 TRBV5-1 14 CASSLPGQEYEQYF
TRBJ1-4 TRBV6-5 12 CASRGGNEKLFF
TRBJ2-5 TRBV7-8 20 CASSSSWELIGGGRGETQYF
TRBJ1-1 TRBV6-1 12 CASSEWPKEAFF